This TCR beta chain was obtained from a study of beta chain features in type 1 diabetes. Study-level points and caveats: Across all four CD4+ subsets, people with type 1 diabetes showed modestly shorter TCRB CDR3s. At VDJ recombination sites, type 1 diabetes patients had fewer insertions and more deleted nucleotides.

A remark on this clone: The antigen is unknown.

The germline V gene has CDR1 SGHTA and CDR2 FQGNSA. The CDR3 length is 14 residues. Trimming cost V 5 bases and J 2 bases, with 12 bases left between them. TCRB transcripts that were expressed got sequenced, as all of the isolated RNA had been reverse transcribed. The repertoire was sequenced with immunoSEQ multiplex PCR; TCRdb's copy has only in-frame clones and lacks some. The table includes 200,000 to 300,000 clones, roughly 22% detected once. It was via CD45RO/CCR7/CD25/CD127/CD95/CD27 that CD4+ naive, central memory, regulatory and stem cell-like memory cells were sorted. The sequence was obtained from a woman between 40 and 55 years old with type 1 diabetes. Sequencing input: naive CD4+ T cells from blood. V gene TRBV7-2 combines with J gene TRBJ2-5, with D maybe TRBD2 (5 bases). The DNA for the CDR3 is TGTGCCAGCAGCCCCGAAGAGGGTCAAGAGACCCAGTACTTC. Translated: CASSPEEGQETQYF.